This is a list of T cell receptor beta chains from one sample in a study of response to subunit inactivated influenza vaccine. TCRdb fed the RT-PCR reads into MiXCR, producing one record per CDR3 protein. The table lists 500,000 to 600,000 distinct CDR3 sequences, about 7.6% of them singletons, with around 13% in the top ten. The specimen comprised PBMCs from blood, sampled roughly 24 months after vaccination. All receptors come from a man between 50 and 69 years old who received an inactivated influenza vaccine. Each CDR3 is given with its conserved first and last residue. D genes are given only for firm matches. The size field is filled for only some rows; it gives once, few, many or a size class.

- TRBJ2-7 TRBV7-2 few TGTGCCAGCAGCCGTACCCGGGACGGCGAGCAGTACTTC CASSRTRDGEQYF
- TRBJ2-6 TRBV5-1 - TGCGCCAGCAGCTTGGGCCGGACACCGATTTCTGGGGCCAACGTCCTGACTTTC CASSLGRTPISGANVLTF
- TRBJ2-2 TRBV4-1 few TGCGCCAGCAGAATGACCGAGAACACCGGGGAGCTGTTTTTT CASRMTENTGELFF
- TRBJ2-5 TRBV5-5 - TGTGCCAGCAGCTCCGGCGTGCAGATACAAGAGACCCAGTACTTC CASSSGVQIQETQYF
TRBD2 TRBJ2-7 TRBV19 few TGTGCCAGTAGTATCGGACTAGCCTACGAGCAGTACTTC CASSIGLAYEQYF
TRBD2 TRBJ2-1 TRBV6-5 many TGTGCCAGCAGTTATCCGACTAGCGGGAGGGCCACTGGTTACAATGAGCAGTTCTTC CASSYPTSGRATGYNEQFF
TRBD2 TRBJ2-1 TRBV29-1 many TGCAGCGTGCGACTAGCGGGAGACGGTGAGCAGTTCTTC CSVRLAGDGEQFF
- TRBJ2-1 TRBV6-2/TRBV6-3 few TGTGCCAGCAGTTACATGAGGCACAACAATGAGCAGTTCTTC CASSYMRHNNEQFF
- TRBJ1-2 TRBV12-3/TRBV12-4 - TGTGCCGGCACCCTCCCGGGGGGCCGGGGCTACACCTTC CAGTLPGGRGYTF
- TRBJ2-5 TRBV6-2/TRBV6-3 few TGTGCCAGCAGTCCCCTCGGGCAGCAAGAGACCCAGTACTTC CASSPLGQQETQYF
TRBD2 TRBJ2-1 TRBV10-3 - TGTGCCATCAGTGGGCCTCGGACTAGCGGGAGGGCGTTGGTTGAGCAGTTCTTC CAISGPRTSGRALVEQFF
- TRBJ2-7 TRBV9 few TGTGCCAGCAGCGAGGGACTCCAAACGACCTACGAGCAGTACTTC CASSEGLQTTYEQYF
TRBD2 TRBJ2-3 TRBV6-5 - TGTGCCAGCAGTTACGAAGCGGGGGGGCCAGATACGCAGTATTTT CASSYEAGGPDTQYF
- TRBJ2-2 TRBV29-1 - TGCAGCGTGCGGGACAGTGGGAACACCGGGGAGCTGTTTTTT CSVRDSGNTGELFF
TRBD2 TRBJ2-1 TRBV5-6 many TGTGCCAGCAGCTTCCTACAGCGGGGGCGGTACAATGAGCAGTTCTTC CASSFLQRGRYNEQFF
- TRBJ1-1 TRBV3-2 - TGTACCAGCAGCCCCCGCGGGAGGGGAGTGGTACTGAACACTGAAGCTTTCTTT CTSSPRGRGVVLNTEAFF
- TRBJ1-4 TRBV3-1 - TGTGCCAGCAGCCTCCTGGGTAGGGAACTGTTTTTT CASSLLGRELFF
TRBD1 TRBJ2-7 TRBV10-3 many TGTGCCATCAGTAGACAGGGGTTTTCCTACGAGCAGTACTTC CAISRQGFSYEQYF
TRBD1 TRBJ2-1 TRBV5-1 few TGCGCCAGCAGCTTCGGGCGGGACAGGGGGCTGAATGAGCAGTTCTTC CASSFGRDRGLNEQFF
- TRBJ2-6 TRBV29-1 many TGCAGCGTTGGGGGAGTAGGTTCCGGGGCCAACGTCCTGACTTTC CSVGGVGSGANVLTF
- TRBJ1-5 TRBV5-1 few TGCGCCAGCAGCTTAGGGGGGCCGGGTCAGCCCCAGCATTTT CASSLGGPGQPQHF
- TRBJ2-5 TRBV12-3/TRBV12-4 many TGTGCCAGCACCACGGGAAGGAACAGGCAAGAGACCCAGTACTTC CASTTGRNRQETQYF
TRBD1 TRBJ2-7 TRBV27 - TGTGCCAGCAGTTCCCCCTGGGACAGGGGGCACTACGAGCAGTACTTC CASSSPWDRGHYEQYF
TRBD1 TRBJ1-1 TRBV20-1 many TGCAGTGCTAGAGACTGGAGGCAGGGGGCAGGGAACACTGAAGCTTTCTTT CSARDWRQGAGNTEAFF
TRBD1 TRBJ1-5 TRBV28 many TGTGCCAGCAGTCTCAGGGGGGACAGTAGCAATCAGCCCCAGCATTTT CASSLRGDSSNQPQHF
- TRBJ2-5 TRBV2 few TGTGCCAGCAGTACCACTATAGAGACCCAGTACTTC CASSTTIETQYF
- TRBJ2-2 TRBV5-1 - TGCGCCAGCACCGTCTGGGCGAACACCGGGGAGCTGTTTTTT CASTVWANTGELFF
TRBD1 TRBJ1-6 TRBV15 few TGTGCCACCAGCACATCGACAGGGAGCTCCTATAATTCACCCCTCCACTTT CATSTSTGSSYNSPLHF
TRBD2 TRBJ2-5 TRBV6-2/TRBV6-3 few TGTGCCAGCAGTTATGCCAGCGGGAGACTCCAAGAGACCCAGTACTTC CASSYASGRLQETQYF
- TRBJ2-3 TRBV12-3/TRBV12-4 many TGTGCCAGCAGTTTAGGGAGCGTCCGCACAGATACGCAGTATTTT CASSLGSVRTDTQYF
- TRBJ2-3 TRBV7-9 many TGTGCCAGCGAGGATCCTAGCACAGATACGCAGTATTTT CASEDPSTDTQYF
- TRBJ1-1 TRBV11-2 - TGTGCCAGCAGCTTCGCGGAAGGGGCCATTTCCACTGAAGCTTTCTTT CASSFAEGAISTEAFF
TRBD1 TRBJ2-3 TRBV9 - TGTGCCAGCAGCGCCGGCGGACAGGGGGCTGGAGGTACGCAGTATTTT CASSAGGQGAGGTQYF
- TRBJ2-7 TRBV7-9 many TGTGCCAGCAGCTACAGGGCGCACGAGCAGTACTTC CASSYRAHEQYF
TRBD2 TRBJ2-1 TRBV12-3/TRBV12-4 - TGTGCCAGCAGCGGGACTAGCGGGAGATTTGAGCAGTTCTTC CASSGTSGRFEQFF
- TRBJ1-1 TRBV11-2 many TGTGCCAGCAGCTTATCTGACTCATCGAACACTGAAGCTTTCTTT CASSLSDSSNTEAFF
- TRBJ1-5 TRBV12-3/TRBV12-4 - TGTGCCAGCAGTTTCGGCGGGTCAGCTCAGCCCCAGCATTTT CASSFGGSAQPQHF
- TRBJ2-7 TRBV20-1 many TGCAGTGCTAGAGACCCCAGCGACGCGTCCTACGAGCAGTACTTC CSARDPSDASYEQYF
TRBD2 TRBJ2-1 TRBV28 once TGTGCCACCACGGGACTAGCGGGAGTCAATGAGCAGTTCTTC CATTGLAGVNEQFF
- TRBJ2-7 TRBV4-3 - TGCGCCAGCAGCCAAGATTGGGGCACCTACGAGCAGTACTTC CASSQDWGTYEQYF
- TRBJ1-1 TRBV7-2 few TGTGCCAGCAGCTTCTCGGCAGGCCTGAACACTGAAGCTTTCTTT CASSFSAGLNTEAFF
- TRBJ1-4 TRBV4-1 few TGCGCCAGCAGCCAAGATCTGGATGAGGCGGGGAAACTGTTTTTT CASSQDLDEAGKLFF
TRBD2 TRBJ2-3 TRBV28 - TGTGCCAGTAGTTTAACGGGAGGGTCGGCAGGTACGCAGTATTTT CASSLTGGSAGTQYF
- TRBJ1-2 TRBV29-1 many TGCAGCGGACTAGACTGGGACGAGGTCGGGAACTATGGCTACACCTTC CSGLDWDEVGNYGYTF
- TRBJ1-2 TRBV27 - TGTGCCAGCAGTTTGAGTGGGCAGGTCCTACCTTCGAACTATGGCTACACCTTC CASSLSGQVLPSNYGYTF